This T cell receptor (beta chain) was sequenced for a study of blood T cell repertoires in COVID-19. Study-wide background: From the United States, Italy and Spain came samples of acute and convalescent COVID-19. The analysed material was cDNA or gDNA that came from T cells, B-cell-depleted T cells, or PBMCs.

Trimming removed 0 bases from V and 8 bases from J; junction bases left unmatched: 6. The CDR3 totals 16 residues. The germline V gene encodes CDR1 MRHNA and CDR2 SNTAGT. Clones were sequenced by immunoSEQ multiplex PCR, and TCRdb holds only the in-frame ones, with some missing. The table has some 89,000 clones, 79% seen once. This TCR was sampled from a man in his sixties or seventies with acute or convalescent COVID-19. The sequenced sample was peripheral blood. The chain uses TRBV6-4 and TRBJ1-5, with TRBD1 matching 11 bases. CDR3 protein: CASSDSYGDRGKPQHF. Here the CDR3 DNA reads TGTGCCAGCAGTGACTCGTATGGGGACAGGGGGAAGCCCCAGCATTTT.